Below, 25 T cell receptor beta chains from the same sample are listed, as sequenced in a study of shared clonotypes between healthy human individuals. The assay was immunoSEQ multiplex PCR, and TCRdb's table has in-frame clones only and misses some. The table records approximately 2.5 million clones, approximately 94% of them present only once. Sequencing was carried out using naive CD4+ T cells sorted from blood. Subset denoted: CD45RA+ positively selected. The receptors derive from a man between 18 and 35 years old in good health.

The chain joins TRBV30 to TRBJ1-1; D is unresolved. The CDR3 loop spans 14 amino acids. V gave up 4 bases and J gave up 1 base, with 13 bases separating them. Germline V gene sequence: CDR1 GTSNPN, CDR2 SVGIG (reference sequence). The DNA of the CDR3 is TGTGCCTGGAAATCGCAGCGAGGGAACACTGAAGCTTTCTTT. Translated: CAWKSQRGNTEAFF.

The V and J genes are TRBV10-3 and TRBJ1-1, with D possibly matching TRBD1 (5 bases). The CDR3 contains 14 residues. Trimming stripped 3 bases from V and 2 bases from J, with 10 bases between. CDR1 is ENHRY, CDR2 SYGVKD, per germline. The CDR3 DNA follows: TGTGCCATCAGTGATGGGACCGTCAACACTGAAGCTTTCTTT. The encoded protein is CAISDGTVNTEAFF.

The rearrangement links TRBV2 to TRBJ2-1, with 10 bases that match TRBD1. CDR1 is SNHLY, CDR2 FYNNEI, per germline. The CDR3 totals 15 residues. The junction had 13 bases not matched to a gene; V was cut back by 4 bases and J by 13 bases. The CDR3 region is CASSGGTGDPRGQFF. CDR3 in DNA: TGTGCCAGCAGTGGAGGGACAGGGGACCCCCGAGGTCAGTTCTTC.

The chain links TRBV11-2 to TRBJ2-1; 11 bases match TRBD2. The germline V gene has CDR1 SGHAT and CDR2 FQNNGV. V trimming: 1 base; J trimming: 9 bases; junction bases outside the gene matches: 8. This CDR3 contains 16 residues. DNA for the CDR3: TGTGCCAGCAGCTTAGGTTGGCTAGCGGGAGGATCTGAGCAGTTCTTC. Residues: CASSLGWLAGGSEQFF.

The V gene is TRBV19, the J gene TRBJ2-3; 9 nucleotides match TRBD1. The germline gives CDR1 LNHDA, CDR2 SQIVND (reference sequence). This CDR3 region has 15 residues. V shed 5 bases and J 1 base; nucleotides not matched to a gene: 4. The CDR3 loop reads CASSSRTGGTDTQYF. The CDR3 DNA is TGTGCCAGTAGTTCGCGGACAGGGGGCACAGATACGCAGTATTTT.

CDR3 protein: CASSLRPPGQGNQPQHF. CDR3 nucleotides: TGTGCCAGCAGCTTAAGGCCCCCGGGACAGGGCAATCAGCCCCAGCATTTT. V gene TRBV7-2 combines with J gene TRBJ1-5; 8 nucleotides line up with TRBD1. Germline-derived CDR1 and CDR2 are SGHTA and FQGNSA. With 2 bases clipped from V and 2 bases from J, the junction kept 8 bases outside the gene matches. The CDR3 totals 17 residues.

The rearrangement links TRBV30 to TRBJ2-5; D is uncertain. V was trimmed by 3 bases and J by 5 bases, leaving 10 bases between them. The CDR3 totals 12 residues. CDR1 is GTSNPN, CDR2 SVGIG, per germline (reference sequence). CDR3 residues: CAWRSMGETQYF. The CDR3 DNA sequence: TGTGCCTGGAGGAGTATGGGGGAGACCCAGTACTTC.

The chain combines TRBV7-2 with TRBJ1-6; D might be TRBD1 (6 bases). V was cut by 6 bases and J by 10 bases, with 19 bases left in between. The CDR3 is made up of 15 amino acids. Germline V gene data show CDR1 as SGHTA and CDR2 as FQGNSA. The CDR3 DNA reads TGTGCCAGCAGTCCTAGCGGGGGGCTCAGGTCACCCCTCCACTTT. The encoded protein is CASSPSGGLRSPLHF.

In this sample, this clone turned up once. The chain combines TRBV10-3 with TRBJ2-1; unclear D gene. The V gene's germline CDR1 is ENHRY and CDR2 SYGVKD. CDR3 length: 14 amino acids. The V and J ends lost 4 bases and 6 bases respectively, with 13 bases between them. For the CDR3, the DNA is TGTGCCATCAGTGTATCCACGACGGGCAATGAGCAGTTCTTC. Protein: CAISVSTTGNEQFF.

The rearrangement joins TRBV6-4 to TRBJ2-1; 11 positions match TRBD2. Germline V gene lookup returns CDR1 MRHNA and CDR2 SNTAGT. This CDR3 is 14 amino acids long. The junction had 11 bases not matched to a gene; V was cut back by 10 bases and J by 9 bases. The CDR3 nucleotides read TGTGCCACCCGCCCCACTAGCGGGAGAGGTGAGCAGTTCTTC. Protein product: CATRPTSGRGEQFF.

This clone was seen once. This sequence joins TRBV4-3 and TRBJ2-7; the D call may be TRBD1 or TRBD2 (7 bases each). This CDR3 contains 17 residues. V shed 3 bases and J shed 5 bases, with 23 bases lying between them. Germline loops: CDR1 LGHNA, CDR2 YSLEER. CDR3 residues: CASSQAYLQGRGHEQYF. The CDR3, as DNA: TGCGCCAGCAGCCAGGCCTACTTACAGGGGAGGGGGCACGAGCAGTACTTC.

The chain is built from TRBV10-3 and TRBJ1-1; D not certain. The CDR3 has 14 amino acids. Trimming shortened V by 4 bases and J by 5 bases, and 14 bases separated the two germline ends. CDR1 is ENHRY, CDR2 SYGVKD, per germline. The CDR3 coding sequence is TGTGCCATCAGTGGGCGCGCGGGTAGGACTGAAGCTTTCTTT. Translating it yields CAISGRAGRTEAFF.

This clone turned up a few times. Different DNA sequences within this sample yield the same CDR3. The gene calls are TRBV30 and TRBJ1-1, with 7 bases that match TRBD1. The CDR3 runs to 12 residues. The germline V gene encodes CDR1 GTSNPN and CDR2 SVGIG (reference sequence). J lost 5 bases, V lost 5 bases, and 5 bases had no gene match. CDR3 sequence: CAWETGRTEAFF. For the CDR3, the DNA is TGTGCCTGGGAGACAGGGCGGACTGAAGCTTTCTTT.

The chain employs TRBV10-3 and TRBJ2-7; 7 bases agree with TRBD1. V shed 3 bases and J 0 bases; nucleotides not matched to a gene: 11. There are 17 residues in the CDR3. CDR1 and CDR2 from the germline V gene are ENHRY and SYGVKD. CDR3 amino acids: CAISEPGGPGGSYEQYF. In DNA form, the CDR3 reads TGTGCCATCAGTGAACCGGGCGGGCCAGGGGGCTCCTACGAGCAGTACTTC.

The CDR3 DNA sequence: TGTGCCAGCGGATCTGACAGGGAAAGTCAGCCCCAGCATTTT. Its protein product is CASGSDRESQPQHF. J is TRBJ1-5 and V is TRBV6-6; 7 bases match TRBD1. With 8 bases clipped from V and 6 bases from J, the junction kept 10 bases outside the gene matches. Germline CDR1 is MNHNY and CDR2 is SVGAGI (reference sequence). The CDR3 is made up of 14 amino acids.

The chain carries TRBV9 and TRBJ2-5, with D perhaps assigned TRBD1 or TRBD2 (5 bases each). With 2 bases removed from V and 7 bases from J, the gap between germline ends came to 15 bases. From germline, CDR1 is SGDLS and CDR2 YYNGEE. This CDR3 contains 14 residues. CDR3: CASSVGEWAGTQYF. The CDR3 DNA sequence: TGTGCCAGCAGCGTGGGGGAGTGGGCGGGGACCCAGTACTTC.

V usage is TRBV25-1 and J usage is TRBJ1-2; D not certain. The CDR3 covers 12 residues. Germline CDR1 reads MGHDK; CDR2 reads SYGVNS. V was clipped by 6 bases and J by 3 bases, with 8 bases between them. CDR3 DNA sequence: TGTGCCAGCAGCCGAAGTTACTATGGCTACACCTTC. This encodes CASSRSYYGYTF.

CDR3 amino acids: CASSLADSAKGYTF. The DNA for the CDR3 is TGTGCCAGCAGCTTAGCGGACAGCGCCAAGGGCTACACCTTC. This chain uses TRBV7-2 with TRBJ1-2, with a tentative D call TRBD1 (6 bases). Germline CDR1 reads SGHTA; CDR2 reads FQGNSA. V shed 0 bases and J shed 8 bases, with 13 bases lying between them. This CDR3 is built from 14 residues. Filled out from reference TRBV7-2 and TRBJ1-2, the complete variable domain reads GAGVSQSPSNKVTEKGKDVELRCDPISGHTALYWYRQSLGQGLEFLIYFQGNSAPDKSGLPSDRFSAERTGGSVSTLTIQRTQQEDSAVYLCASSLADSAKGYTFGSGTRLTVV.

The CDR3 nucleotides read TGTGCCACCAGGACGTTGAGGGGCAATCAGCCCCAGCATTTT. Amino acid sequence: CATRTLRGNQPQHF. This sequence joins TRBV28 and TRBJ1-5; D call uncertain. In germline, CDR1 is MDHEN, CDR2 SYDVKM. The V and J ends lost 10 bases and 2 bases respectively, with 15 bases between them. The CDR3 is made up of 14 amino acids. The full variable domain, with the rest looked up from reference TRBV28 and TRBJ1-5, is DVKVTQSSRYLVKRTGEKVFLECVQDMDHENMFWYRQDPGLGLRLIYFSYDVKMKEKGDIPEGYSVSREKKERFSLILESASTNQTSMYLCATRTLRGNQPQHFGDGTRLSIL.

V gene TRBV11-2 combines with J gene TRBJ1-4; D might be TRBD1 (6 bases). The CDR3 runs 16 residues. Germline V gene data show CDR1 as SGHAT and CDR2 as FQNNGV. The ends were cut back, 1 base at V and 7 bases at J, with 16 bases in the middle. CDR3 protein: CASSLAQAGVGEKLFF. In nucleotides, the CDR3 is TGTGCCAGCAGCTTAGCCCAGGCAGGGGTGGGTGAAAAACTGTTTTTT.

This clone was picked up one time. CDR3 in DNA: TGCGCCAGCAGCAGGGAGCAGGGGCCCTACAATGAGCAGTTCTTC. It translates to CASSREQGPYNEQFF. The chain carries TRBV5-1 and TRBJ2-1; D is possibly TRBD1 (6 bases). CDR1 is SGHRS and CDR2 is YFSETQ in the germline V gene. This CDR3 is built from 15 residues. The V end lost 4 bases, the J end lost 2 bases, and 13 bases lay between the germline ends.

The genes are TRBV5-1 and TRBJ2-3, with TRBD2 matching over 14 bases. The CDR3 has 16 residues. Germline trimming cut 4 bases from V and 1 base from J; bases unmatched to any gene: 2. The germline gives CDR1 SGHRS, CDR2 YFSETQ. The CDR3 nucleotides read TGCGCCAGCAGCGAGGGACTAGCGGGAGGCACAGATACGCAGTATTTT. Encoded protein: CASSEGLAGGTDTQYF. The full variable domain, with the rest looked up from reference TRBV5-1 and TRBJ2-3, is KAGVTQTPRYLIKTRGQQVTLSCSPISGHRSVSWYQQTPGQGLQFLFEYFSETQRNKGNFPGRFSGRQFSNSRSEMNVSTLELGDSALYLCASSEGLAGGTDTQYFGPGTRLTVL.

This chain links TRBV6-6 with TRBJ1-6; D gene unclear. The CDR3 spans 12 residues. The V gene lost 7 bases and the J gene lost 11 bases, with 12 bases spanning the gap. Germline V gene sequence: CDR1 MNHNY, CDR2 SVGAGI (reference sequence). The CDR3 coding sequence is TGTGCCAGCATCACACGGGAGGCACCCCTCCACTTT. Translating gives CASITREAPLHF.

This chain joins TRBV21-1 and TRBJ1-1; the table's D call, TRBD1, has no DNA check behind it. TRBV21-1 is a pseudogene locus. The CDR3 is 18 amino acids. CDR3 amino acids: CASSAHRRDRGHNGEAFF. CDR3 DNA: TGTGCCAGCAGCGCACACCGCCGGGACAGGGGGCACAATGGGGAAGCTTTCTTT.

V usage is TRBV6-1 and J usage is TRBJ2-5, with 11 bases lining up with TRBD1. The CDR3 is 16 residues long. The V and J ends lost 2 bases and 2 bases, in that order; junction bases with no gene match: 4. In germline, CDR1 is MNHNS, CDR2 SASEGT. The CDR3 is CASSERDRGSQETQYF. The CDR3, as DNA: TGTGCCAGCAGTGAACGGGACAGGGGGAGTCAAGAGACCCAGTACTTC.